The sequence of this TCR beta chain was determined in a study of cytomegalovirus exposure and HLA in healthy donors. As for the study in general: Some 90 million unique TCRs from HLA-typed donors were held in an early data release.

The CDR3 runs to 18 residues. Study-level findings and limits: Segments of the TCR beta V type were, in most cases, productive about 87% or about 30% of the time in an earlier analysis. TCR sequences were mostly rare, though some public TCRs occurred in many donors.

Note on this clone: The antigen is undetermined.

PCR primers comprised 60 Vbeta and 13 Jbeta primers. Source study methods: An analysis performed later counted 73 million or so unique TCR beta chains (roughly 11 million of them shared). Using immunoSEQ multiplex PCR, the repertoire was profiled, and TCRdb retains in-frame clones only, with some absent. That table gives V, J and clone size, and the DNA gave D and trimming. The profile covers approximately 150,000 clones, with approximately 80% appearing a single time and approximately 10% taken by the ten largest. V is TRBV12-1 and J is TRBJ2-7; the listed D gene, TRBD1, was not tested against the DNA. TRBV12-1 is a pseudogene segment. The receptor was isolated from a young man in good health and CMV-seropositive. The sample taken for sequencing was PBMCs. CDR3 in DNA: TGTGCCAGCAGCTTGAACGGGACAGGGGTCATTCTCTCCTACGAGCAGTACTTC. It specifies CASSLNGTGVILSYEQYF.